This T cell receptor (beta chain) was documented in a study of vaccination effects on CD4 cells after COVID-19. Concerning this clone itself: Its antigen is not known.

The repertoire was sequenced with immunoSEQ multiplex PCR; TCRdb's copy has only in-frame clones and lacks some. This repertoire shows 30,000 to 40,000 clones, roughly 70% found once; its top ten account for approximately 24%. V gave up 5 bases and J gave up 8 bases; unmatched junction bases: 8. Germline V CDR1 and CDR2: SGHTA, FQGNSA. The CDR3 is 13 amino acids. Before sequencing, viral peptide pools were used by the ViraFEST assay to expand antigen-specific CD4+ T cells. Subsequent to a culture period of 10 to 11 days, CD4+ T cells were isolated. Each vaccine recipient was nucleocapsid antibody negative and had no prior SARS-CoV-2 infection.

This rearrangement joins TRBV7-2 to TRBJ1-2; 7 positions match TRBD1. The material was CD4+ T cells from PBMCs cultured with SARS-CoV-2 spike peptides, obtained before COVID-19 vaccination. The sequence came from a human donor who received a COVID-19 vaccine. The CDR3 loop reads CASSPRTGDGYTF. The CDR3 DNA sequence: TGTGCCAGCAGCCCAAGGACAGGAGACGGCTACACCTTC.